This TCR beta chain appears in the sequencing data of a study of blood T cell repertoires in COVID-19. Study-wide context: The United States, Italy and Spain supplied acute and convalescent COVID-19 samples. T cells, B-cell-depleted T cells, or PBMCs provided the cDNA or gDNA that served as material.

In the original processing: How many nucleated cells were present was estimated from reference gene primer amplification. The method was immunoSEQ multiplex PCR; TCRdb's version includes in-frame clones alone and lacks a portion of them. V, J and clone size are those of that table, while D and trimming were read from the DNA. The sample shows about 340,000 clones, about 88% of them seen only once. The V end lost 4 bases, the J end lost 1 base, and 8 bases lay between the germline ends. This CDR3 region has 12 residues. Germline CDR1 is SQVTM and CDR2 is ANQGSEA. While infection was still active, Seattle patients were enrolled and then followed longitudinally. This clone was seen a few times.

Specimen: peripheral blood. The sequence was obtained from a woman in her 70s with COVID-19, enrolled during active disease. The chain links TRBV29-1 to TRBJ2-7; D is uncertain. This CDR3 is CSVGAASYEQYF. CDR3 bases: TGCAGCGTTGGGGCAGCATCCTACGAGCAGTACTTC.